This TCR beta chain was identified in a study of CXCR3-negative and CXCR3-positive naive CD8 T cells. Across the whole study: Sequencing gave about 150 million TRB reads overall, about 1.5 +/- 0.3 million per library. Study-wide results and limits: With respect to TRBV-TRBJ usage, naive CXCR3-negative and CXCR3-positive cells were similar; memory differed. Higher TRB CDR3 hydrophobicity marked CXCR3-positive naive cells relative to CXCR3-negative naive cells. Whereas both naive subsets had comparably high diversity, memory CD8+ cells had much lower diversity.

With respect to this clonotype: The antigen remains unidentified.

Germline assignment: CDR1 SGHDN and CDR2 FVKESK. The CDR3 has 17 residues. With UMI labels, 5' RACE was used to prepare the TRB cDNA libraries. One entry per CDR3 protein, without DNA, is what TCRdb gives after re-calling the 5' RACE reads. Recorded for this sample: some 130,000 distinct CDR3 sequences. The sequence derives from a human donor in good health. Some clones in this sample may be carry-over from other donors' samples. The V call is TRBV14, the J call TRBJ2-1; without DNA, the TCRdb call of TRBD2 cannot be checked. The sequencing input was naive CXCR3+ CD8+ T cells from blood. Subset: CD45RO-CCR7+CD27+CD95- naive CD8+ T cells expressing CXCR3 (TNR3+). The CDR3 sequence is CASSRRTSGAIYNEQFF.